The clone carrying this TCR beta chain was detected once. These data originate in a study of control samples from healthy donors and cancer patients. The ends lost 6 bases at V and 0 bases at J; junction bases unmatched: 5. Germline CDR1 is MDHEN and CDR2 is SYDVKM. This CDR3 is 16 amino acids long. Method: immunoSEQ multiplex PCR; TCRdb's copy keeps in-frame clones and lacks some. The top ten hold around 2.2% of the sample, which has 150,000 to 180,000 clones, roughly 93% seen once. The V gene is TRBV28, the J gene TRBJ2-6, with 7 bases fitting TRBD1. The material sequenced was blood. The receptor comes from a man in his forties or fifties in good health. CDR3 sequence reads: CASSPGQISGANVLTF. CDR3 nucleotides: TGTGCCAGCAGCCCGGGACAGATCTCTGGGGCCAACGTCCTGACTTTC.